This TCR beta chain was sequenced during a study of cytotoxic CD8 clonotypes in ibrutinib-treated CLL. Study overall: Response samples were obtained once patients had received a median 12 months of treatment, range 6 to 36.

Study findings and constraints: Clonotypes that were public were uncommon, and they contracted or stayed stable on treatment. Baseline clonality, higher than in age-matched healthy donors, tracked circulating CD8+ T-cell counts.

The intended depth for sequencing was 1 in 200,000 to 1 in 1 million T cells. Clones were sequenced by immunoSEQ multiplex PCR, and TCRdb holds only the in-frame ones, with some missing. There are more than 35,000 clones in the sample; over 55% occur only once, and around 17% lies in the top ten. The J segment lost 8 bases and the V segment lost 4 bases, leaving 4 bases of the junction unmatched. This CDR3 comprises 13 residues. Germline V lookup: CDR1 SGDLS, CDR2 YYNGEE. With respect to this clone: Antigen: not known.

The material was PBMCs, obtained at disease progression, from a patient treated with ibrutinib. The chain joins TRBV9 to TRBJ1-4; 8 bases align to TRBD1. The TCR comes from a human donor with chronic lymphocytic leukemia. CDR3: CASSPRTGEKLFF. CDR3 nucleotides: TGTGCCAGCAGCCCAAGGACAGGGGAAAAACTGTTTTTT. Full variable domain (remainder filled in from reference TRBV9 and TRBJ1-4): DSGVTQTPKHLITATGQRVTLRCSPRSGDLSVYWYQQSLDQGLQFLIQYYNGEERAKGNILERFSAQQFPDLHSELNLSSLELGDSALYFCASSPRTGEKLFFGSGTQLSVL.